These 24 T cell receptor beta chains were sequenced from one sample in a study of cytotoxic CD8 clonotypes in ibrutinib-treated CLL. Assay used: immunoSEQ multiplex PCR; TCRdb lists only in-frame clones, some missing. In the table there are some 300,000 clones, roughly 79% of which are singletons. Sample: PBMCs, taken before ibrutinib treatment. Receptor source: a human donor with chronic lymphocytic leukemia.

The chain uses TRBV2 and TRBJ2-5; 12 bases agree with TRBD2. V shed 8 bases, J shed 1 base, and the junction held 5 bases outside the gene matches. The germline V gene encodes CDR1 SNHLY and CDR2 FYNNEI. The CDR3 length is 15 residues. The CDR3 is CASCGLAGTQETQYF. In nucleotides, the CDR3 is TGTGCCAGCTGCGGACTAGCGGGGACCCAAGAGACCCAGTACTTC.

This clone occurred a few times. V is TRBV27 and J is TRBJ2-7; D ambiguous. CDR3 length: 11 amino acids. CDR1 MNHEY and CDR2 SMNVEV come from the germline V gene (reference sequence). V shed 3 bases and J shed 6 bases, with 6 bases lying between them. CDR3 nucleotides: TGTGCCAGCAGTTTCAGTTTCGAGCAGTACTTC. Protein sequence: CASSFSFEQYF.

The genes are TRBV15 and TRBJ2-3; D remains ambiguous. Germline loops: CDR1 LNHNV, CDR2 YYDKDF (reference sequence). The CDR3 covers 14 residues. Trimming took 0 bases from V and 2 from J, leaving 6 bases between them. The CDR3 DNA reads as TGTGCCACCAGCAGAGATGTTCCCACAGATACGCAGTATTTT. This gives the protein CATSRDVPTDTQYF.

The CDR3 region has the DNA TGCAGCGTTGAAGGGCCGGTCGAGGGGGTGTCCTACAATGAGCAGTTCTTC. It specifies CSVEGPVEGVSYNEQFF. The chain recombines TRBV29-1 with TRBJ2-1, with D perhaps matching TRBD1 (6 bases). The V gene's germline CDR1 is SQVTM and CDR2 ANQGSEA. The length of the CDR3 is 17 residues. Trimming cost V 1 base and J 1 base, with 17 bases left between them.

V and J are TRBV7-2 and TRBJ1-1; TRBD1 agrees at 8 bases. This CDR3 contains 16 residues. Germline V gene lookup returns CDR1 SGHTA and CDR2 FQGNSA. V shed 1 base, J shed 5 bases, and the junction held 9 bases outside the gene matches. The CDR3 reads CASSLEGGRGRTEAFF. In DNA form, the CDR3 reads TGTGCCAGCAGCTTAGAGGGGGGCAGGGGGCGTACTGAAGCTTTCTTT.

The chain couples TRBV18 to TRBJ2-2; 9 bases agree with TRBD1. J was trimmed by 0 bases and V by 2 bases; bases with no gene match: 4. Germline values: CDR1 KGHSH, CDR2 LQKENI. This CDR3 contains 17 residues. This CDR3 reads CASSPLDRGANTGELFF. The CDR3 DNA reads as TGTGCCAGCTCACCATTGGACAGGGGCGCGAACACCGGGGAGCTGTTTTTT.

The J gene is TRBJ2-2, the V gene TRBV18; 12 bases are shared with TRBD2. In germline, CDR1 is KGHSH, CDR2 LQKENI. V was clipped by 4 bases and J by 3 bases; unmatched bases: 3. The CDR3 extends over 16 amino acids. The CDR3 sequence: CASSQTSGGYTGELFF. The CDR3 DNA is TGTGCCAGCTCACAGACTAGCGGGGGATACACCGGGGAGCTGTTTTTT.

The CDR3 nucleotides are TGTGCCAGCTCACGTAGCGGGAGGGATTACGAGCAGTACTTC. This sequence encodes CASSRSGRDYEQYF. The chain carries TRBV18 and TRBJ2-7, with 11 bases identical to TRBD2. CDR3 size: 14 residues. Trimming took 4 bases from V and 4 from J; bases not matched to a gene: 3. Germline-derived CDR1 and CDR2 are KGHSH and LQKENI.

The chain combines TRBV7-9 with TRBJ1-2, with TRBD1 matching over 10 bases. The trim removed 6 bases at V and 7 bases at J, leaving 17 bases unmatched. The CDR3 spans 17 residues. Germline assignment: CDR1 SEHNR and CDR2 FQNEAQ (reference sequence). The chain's CDR3 is CASSGASSRDRGLGYTF. In DNA form, the CDR3 reads TGTGCCAGCAGTGGCGCATCGTCCCGGGACAGGGGACTTGGCTACACCTTC. The whole variable domain, filled in from reference TRBV7-9 and TRBJ1-2, reads DTGVSQNPRHKITKRGQNVTFRCDPISEHNRLYWYRQTLGQGPEFLTYFQNEAQLEKSRLLSDRFSAERPKGSFSTLEIQRTEQGDSAMYLCASSGASSRDRGLGYTFGSGTRLTVV.

The chain employs TRBV9 and TRBJ2-7, with D unresolved. This CDR3 region has 13 residues. V was cut by 0 bases and J by 2 bases, with 6 bases left in between. Germline V gene lookup returns CDR1 SGDLS and CDR2 YYNGEE. CDR3: CASSVGDPYEQYF. The CDR3 DNA is TGTGCCAGCAGCGTAGGAGATCCCTACGAGCAGTACTTC.

This clone was counted once. This chain connects TRBV7-6 to TRBJ2-3, with D tentatively TRBD2 (5 bases). Germline lookup yields CDR1 SGHVS and CDR2 FNYEAQ. The CDR3 runs to 15 residues. The V end lost 5 bases, the J end lost 2 bases, and 14 bases lay between the germline ends. CDR3 bases: TGTGCCAGCAGCCCGGTTCTAGCCCACACAGATACGCAGTATTTT. Translated: CASSPVLAHTDTQYF.

This clone was seen once. V and J are TRBV15 and TRBJ2-1, with a weak D call TRBD1 (6 bases). V lost 5 bases, J lost 6 bases, and 14 bases lay in between. This CDR3 contains 14 residues. From germline, CDR1 is LNHNV and CDR2 YYDKDF (reference sequence). The CDR3: CATSWRKGGNEQFF. The CDR3, as DNA: TGTGCCACCAGCTGGCGTAAAGGGGGCAATGAGCAGTTCTTC.

The V and J genes are TRBV29-1 and TRBJ2-1, with D unclear. Germline loops: CDR1 SQVTM, CDR2 ANQGSEA. The CDR3 covers 12 residues. V lost 0 bases to trimming and J lost 9 bases, with 9 bases between them. CDR3 sequence: CSVEEVVGEQFF. The CDR3 region has the DNA TGCAGCGTTGAAGAGGTAGTCGGTGAGCAGTTCTTC.

The rearrangement joins TRBV5-1 to TRBJ2-1; no clear D. This CDR3 has 14 residues. The V end was cut by 2 bases, the J end by 3 bases, with 9 bases between. The germline V gene encodes CDR1 SGHRS and CDR2 YFSETQ. The CDR3 coding sequence is TGCGCCAGCAGCTTAGAAGGAGTCTACAATGAGCAGTTCTTC. Amino acids: CASSLEGVYNEQFF.

This clone was detected a few times. The chain combines TRBV19 with TRBJ2-2, with TRBD1 matching 7 bases. CDR1 is LNHDA, CDR2 SQIVND, per germline (reference sequence). CDR3 length: 16 amino acids. The V segment lost 7 bases and the J segment 4 bases; nucleotides outside the gene matches: 12. The CDR3 loop reads CASKKFGTAGTGELFF. The DNA for the CDR3 is TGTGCCAGTAAAAAATTTGGGACAGCCGGCACCGGGGAGCTGTTTTTT.

V and J are TRBV10-1 and TRBJ2-3, with D possibly called TRBD1 or TRBD2 (6 bases each). Germline loops: CDR1 WNHNN, CDR2 SYGVQD (reference sequence). The CDR3 covers 16 residues. V was shortened by 6 bases and J by 0 bases, with 16 bases between the two germline ends. CDR3 loop: CASSPSGGGSTDTQYF. In DNA form, the CDR3 reads TGCGCCAGCAGCCCCTCAGGAGGGGGAAGCACAGATACGCAGTATTTT.

The chain couples TRBV29-1 to TRBJ1-1; a weak D match, TRBD1 (6 bases). This CDR3 region has 13 residues. Trimming took off 7 bases at V and 0 bases at J, with 12 bases between the two ends. Germline V gene sequence: CDR1 SQVTM, CDR2 ANQGSEA. CDR3 DNA: TGCAGCGGCTCAGGGGCCATGAACACTGAAGCTTTCTTT. Residues: CSGSGAMNTEAFF.

This sequence joins TRBV13 and TRBJ2-1; 13 bases are a match to TRBD2. V dropped 5 bases and J dropped 7; count of bases not matched to a gene: 11. The CDR3 loop spans 17 amino acids. Germline CDR1 and CDR2: PRHDT and FYEKMQ (reference sequence). DNA of the CDR3: TGTGCCAGCAGCCAACCGGGACTAGCGGGACCACGGAATGAGCAGTTCTTC. This sequence encodes CASSQPGLAGPRNEQFF.

DNA for the CDR3: TGTGCCAGCAGTTTACCGGGCGGGAGAAGGGACAATGAGCAGTTCTTC. Its protein is CASSLPGGRRDNEQFF. This chain joins TRBV27 and TRBJ2-1; 7 positions agree with TRBD2. Germline-derived CDR1 and CDR2 are MNHEY and SMNVEV (reference sequence). Unmatched junction bases numbered 9, after V lost 2 bases and J lost 5 bases. The CDR3 is made up of 16 amino acids.

The V gene is TRBV7-2, the J gene TRBJ2-5, with 8 bases aligning to TRBD1. Trimming at V came to 4 bases and at J to 4 bases, leaving 5 bases not matched to a gene. CDR1 is SGHTA, CDR2 FQGNSA, per germline. The CDR3 covers 14 residues. This CDR3 is CASSYDRGVETQYF. CDR3 nucleotide sequence: TGTGCCAGCAGCTATGACAGGGGAGTAGAGACCCAGTACTTC. Full variable domain (missing parts from reference TRBV7-2 and TRBJ2-5): GAGVSQSPSNKVTEKGKDVELRCDPISGHTALYWYRQSLGQGLEFLIYFQGNSAPDKSGLPSDRFSAERTGGSVSTLTIQRTQQEDSAVYLCASSYDRGVETQYFGPGTRLLVL.

The genes are TRBV29-1 and TRBJ1-2; D is uncertain. This CDR3 contains 12 residues. Germline CDR1 and CDR2: SQVTM and ANQGSEA. V shed 5 bases and J shed 8 bases, with 15 bases lying between them. The CDR3 nucleotides read TGCAGCGTTCCCGGCCTCCTAGGAGGCTACACCTTC. Translating it yields CSVPGLLGGYTF.

The V and J genes are TRBV4-1 and TRBJ1-1, with D tentatively TRBD1 (6 bases). The CDR3 runs to 15 residues. The V end lost 0 bases, the J end lost 1 base, and 9 bases lay between the germline ends. Germline V gene data show CDR1 as MGHRA and CDR2 as YSYEKL. CDR3 protein: CASSQEGAQNTEAFF. DNA for the CDR3: TGCGCCAGCAGCCAAGAGGGGGCACAGAACACTGAAGCTTTCTTT.

The genes are TRBV2 and TRBJ2-1; TRBD1 matches at 8 bases. Trimming cost V 6 bases and J 5 bases; bases outside gene matches: 6. This CDR3 has 14 residues. Germline V gene lookup returns CDR1 SNHLY and CDR2 FYNNEI. CDR3 in amino acids: CASRAGGSNNEQFF. DNA for the CDR3: TGTGCCAGCAGAGCAGGGGGCTCTAACAATGAGCAGTTCTTC.

The V gene is TRBV21-1, the J gene TRBJ2-1; the table names TRBD1, a call not compared with the DNA. TRBV21-1 has pseudogene status. CDR3 size: 16 residues. The CDR3 is CASSKEAGDVSNEQFF. DNA for the CDR3: TGTGCCAGCAGCAAAGAGGCAGGGGACGTTTCGAATGAGCAGTTCTTC.